Below are 19 T cell receptor beta chains sequenced from a single sample in a study of blood T cell repertoires in COVID-19. TCRdb's copy holds only in-frame clones and misses some; the assay was immunoSEQ multiplex PCR. The sample lists over 100,000 clones, 82% occurring once. Sequenced sample: peripheral blood. Every receptor here comes from a man aged 65 to 85 with acute or convalescent COVID-19.

Worth noting for this clone: Its ends do not fully match the called genes, so a read error is possible. The chain combines TRBV5-1 with TRBJ2-1; 8 nucleotides match TRBD2. CDR1 and CDR2 from the germline V gene are SGHRS and YFSETQ. The CDR3 totals 13 residues. This chain's CDR3 is CASSNGGANQQFF. CDR3 sequence (DNA): TGCGCCAGCAGCAACGGGGGGGCCAATCAGCAGTTCTTC.

V and J are TRBV9 and TRBJ2-5; TRBD2 matches at 11 bases. In germline, CDR1 is SGDLS, CDR2 YYNGEE. Trimming at V came to 0 bases and at J to 2 bases, leaving 6 bases not matched to a gene. This CDR3 region has 17 residues. Here the CDR3 DNA reads TGTGCCAGCAGCGTAGCGGATAGCGGGAGGGGTCAAGAGACCCAGTACTTC. It translates to CASSVADSGRGQETQYF.

This rearrangement joins TRBV28 to TRBJ1-1; 7 bases match TRBD1. The V segment lost 6 bases and the J segment 5 bases; nucleotides outside the gene matches: 12. The CDR3 has 15 residues. The germline V gene encodes CDR1 MDHEN and CDR2 SYDVKM. CDR3 amino acids: CASSPFRGDGTEAFF. As DNA, the CDR3 is TGTGCCAGCAGCCCCTTCAGGGGGGATGGGACTGAAGCTTTCTTT.

The J gene is TRBJ2-1, the V gene TRBV27; 10 nucleotides line up with TRBD1. This CDR3 contains 16 residues. After removal of 6 bases from V and 4 bases from J, the junction contained 9 bases not matched to a gene. The V gene's germline CDR1 is MNHEY and CDR2 SMNVEV (reference sequence). Here the CDR3 reads CASSPLGDRGYNEQFF. For the CDR3, the DNA is TGTGCCAGCAGCCCTCTCGGGGACAGGGGATACAATGAGCAGTTCTTC.

This clone has more than one count but fewer than ten. The chain carries TRBV11-3 and TRBJ2-7, with D possibly matching TRBD2 (5 bases). Deletions cut 5 bases from V and 1 base from J, with 9 bases between. This CDR3 has 13 residues. The germline V gene has CDR1 SGHNT and CDR2 YENEEA. The CDR3 loop is CASSPGESYEQYF. The CDR3 nucleotides are TGTGCCAGCAGCCCCGGGGAATCCTACGAGCAGTACTTC.

V usage is TRBV5-1 and J usage is TRBJ1-1, with unresolved D. This CDR3 region has 11 residues. V was clipped by 5 bases and J by 5 bases, with 7 bases between them. In germline, CDR1 is SGHRS, CDR2 YFSETQ. The CDR3 DNA is TGCGCCAGCAGTGAGGGAACTGAAGCTTTCTTT. Residues: CASSEGTEAFF.

J is TRBJ1-1 and V is TRBV3-1 (or the pseudogene TRBV3-2); 7 bases fit TRBD1. Per germline, CDR1 LGHDT and CDR2 YNNKEL (reference sequence). This CDR3 comprises 13 residues. The ends lost 2 bases at V and 8 bases at J; junction bases unmatched: 5. Here the CDR3 reads CASSQTGQTEAFF. In DNA, the CDR3 is TGTGCCAGCAGCCAAACGGGACAGACAGAAGCTTTCTTT.

The chain is built from TRBV5-1 and TRBJ2-5, with a weak D call TRBD1 (5 bases). V lost 4 bases and J 4 bases, leaving 14 bases between the germline ends. Per germline, CDR1 SGHRS and CDR2 YFSETQ. The CDR3 runs to 14 residues. The CDR3 sequence is CASSALTDGETQYF. The CDR3 nucleotides read TGCGCCAGCAGCGCCCTGACAGACGGAGAGACCCAGTACTTC. The full variable domain, with the rest looked up from reference TRBV5-1 and TRBJ2-5, is KAGVTQTPRYLIKTRGQQVTLSCSPISGHRSVSWYQQTPGQGLQFLFEYFSETQRNKGNFPGRFSGRQFSNSRSEMNVSTLELGDSALYLCASSALTDGETQYFGPGTRLLVL.

This clone was detected only once. The V call is TRBV28, the J call TRBJ1-1; no firm D call. V was trimmed by 6 bases and J by 1 base, leaving 9 bases between them. This CDR3 comprises 13 residues. In germline, CDR1 is MDHEN, CDR2 SYDVKM. The CDR3 DNA follows: TGTGCCAGCAGACCAAACAAGAACACTGAAGCTTTCTTT. Residues: CASRPNKNTEAFF.

The V and J genes are TRBV27 and TRBJ1-2, with TRBD1 matching 7 bases. Trimming at V came to 4 bases and at J to 2 bases, leaving 13 bases not matched to a gene. The CDR3 covers 17 residues. CDR1 and CDR2 (germline): MNHEY, SMNVEV (reference sequence). The CDR3 loop is CASSSWANRGENYGYTF. CDR3 nucleotides: TGTGCCAGCAGTTCGTGGGCTAACAGGGGAGAAAACTATGGCTACACCTTC.

J is TRBJ2-6 and V is TRBV11-2; possibly TRBD1 for D (6 bases). This CDR3 comprises 18 residues. CDR1 and CDR2 (germline): SGHAT, FQNNGV. Between the trimmed V and J ends, which lost 5 bases and 0 bases, there was a span of 17 bases. The CDR3 DNA reads TGTGCCAGCAGCCCCCGGACAGTTCGCCTCTCTGGGGCCAACGTCCTGACTTTC. Residues: CASSPRTVRLSGANVLTF. The complete variable domain, with remaining parts taken from reference TRBV11-2 and TRBJ2-6, reads EAGVAQSPRYKIIEKRQSVAFWCNPISGHATLYWYQQILGQGPKLLIQFQNNGVVDDSQLPKDRFSAERLKGVDSTLKIQPAKLEDSAVYLCASSPRTVRLSGANVLTFGAGSRLTVL.

The chain uses TRBV5-8 and TRBJ2-7; no definite D call. Germline lookup yields CDR1 SGHTS and CDR2 YDEGEE. V gave up 1 base and J gave up 2 bases, with 7 bases separating them. The CDR3 covers 13 residues. The DNA for the CDR3 is TGTGCCAGCAGCTTGTACATTGCCTACGAGCAGTACTTC. Translated: CASSLYIAYEQYF. The variable domain in full, with the rest retrieved from reference TRBV5-8 and TRBJ2-7, is EAGVTQSPTHLIKTRGQQATLRCSPISGHTSVYWYQQALGLGLQFLLWYDEGEERNRGNFPPRFSGRQFPNYSSELNVNALELEDSALYLCASSLYIAYEQYFGPGTRLTVT.

The gene calls are TRBV2 and TRBJ1-1, with D possibly TRBD1 on 6 matching bases. The germline gives CDR1 SNHLY, CDR2 FYNNEI. The V gene lost 4 bases and the J gene lost 1 base, with 10 bases spanning the gap. The CDR3 is made up of 14 amino acids. CDR3 loop: CASSGGTPNTEAFF. In DNA form, the CDR3 reads TGTGCCAGCAGTGGAGGGACACCGAACACTGAAGCTTTCTTT.

V is TRBV19 and J is TRBJ1-3; 9 bases align to TRBD1. CDR1 and CDR2 (germline): LNHDA, SQIVND (reference sequence). Losses at the gene ends were 6 bases for V and 0 bases for J; bases not matched to a gene: 6. The CDR3 extends over 16 amino acids. CDR3 nucleotide sequence: TGTGCCAGTAGCGCCGGGACAGGGATCTCTGGAAACACCATATATTTT. Translation: CASSAGTGISGNTIYF. The full variable domain, in which reference TRBV19 and TRBJ1-3 provide the parts outside the CDR3, is DGGITQSPKYLFRKEGQNVTLSCEQNLNHDAMYWYRQDPGQGLRLIYYSQIVNDFQKGDIAEGYSVSREKKESFPLTVTSAQKNPTAFYLCASSAGTGISGNTIYFGEGSWLTVV.

The chain recombines TRBV6-2 or TRBV6-3 with TRBJ2-5; possible D gene TRBD2, 5 bases. V was shortened by 4 bases and J by 2 bases, with 11 bases between the two germline ends. The CDR3 has 14 residues. The germline gives CDR1 MNHEY, CDR2 SVGEGT. The CDR3 loop is CASSLYGLQETQYF. The CDR3 DNA reads as TGTGCCAGCAGTTTGTACGGACTGCAAGAGACCCAGTACTTC.

This clone appeared once. The chain recombines TRBV19 with TRBJ1-1, with D possibly matching TRBD1 (6 bases). V was trimmed by 6 bases and J by 1 base, leaving 18 bases between them. CDR3 length: 16 amino acids. Germline V gene sequence: CDR1 LNHDA, CDR2 SQIVND (reference sequence). Here the CDR3 reads CASRTRTDITNTEAFF. The CDR3 bases are TGTGCCAGTAGGACCCGGACAGATATTACGAACACTGAAGCTTTCTTT. The whole variable domain, remainder taken from reference TRBV19 and TRBJ1-1, is DGGITQSPKYLFRKEGQNVTLSCEQNLNHDAMYWYRQDPGQGLRLIYYSQIVNDFQKGDIAEGYSVSREKKESFPLTVTSAQKNPTAFYLCASRTRTDITNTEAFFGQGTRLTVV.

The gene calls are TRBV30 and TRBJ2-4, with D possibly matching TRBD2 (7 bases). V was pared by 2 bases and J by 6 bases, with 11 bases between. Germline-derived CDR1 and CDR2 are GTSNPN and SVGIG (reference sequence). This CDR3 has 13 amino acids. In nucleotides, the CDR3 is TGTGCCTGGAGTAGGGGGGGCCGAAACATTCAGTACTTC. It yields the protein CAWSRGGRNIQYF.

This chain links TRBV27 with TRBJ1-5; D remains unclear. The CDR3 is 17 amino acids. Looked up from germline, CDR1 is MNHEY and CDR2 is SMNVEV (reference sequence). Trimming shortened V by 2 bases and J by 1 base, and 15 bases separated the two germline ends. In nucleotides, the CDR3 is TGTGCCAGCAGTTTAAAGTACGGTGGTGTGAGCAATCAGCCCCAGCATTTT. This sequence encodes CASSLKYGGVSNQPQHF.

This chain uses TRBV18 with TRBJ1-1, with 9 positions matching TRBD1. From germline, CDR1 is KGHSH and CDR2 LQKENI. The CDR3 has 16 amino acids. Germline trimming cut 2 bases from V and 2 bases from J; bases unmatched to any gene: 6. CDR3 residues: CASSPTGQGFNTEAFF. CDR3 nucleotide sequence: TGTGCCAGCTCACCAACCGGACAGGGGTTCAACACTGAAGCTTTCTTT. The full variable domain, its missing parts supplied by reference TRBV18 and TRBJ1-1, is NAGVMQNPRHLVRRRGQEARLRCSPMKGHSHVYWYRQLPEEGLKFMVYLQKENIIDESGMPKERFSAEFPKEGPSILRIQQVVRGDSAAYFCASSPTGQGFNTEAFFGQGTRLTVV.